The 20 T cell receptor beta chains presented below share a single source sample, sequenced in a study of response to subunit inactivated influenza vaccine. TCRdb reprocessed the RT-PCR reads with MiXCR, giving one entry per CDR3 protein. The sample includes roughly 790,000 distinct CDR3 sequences, around 21% of them seen just once. The source material was PBMCs from blood, sampled more than 4 days after vaccination. These receptors all stem from a man aged 45 to 65 who received an inactivated influenza vaccine.

This chain links TRBV18 with TRBJ1-5; 7 bases map to TRBD1. The CDR3 spans 13 residues. CDR1 and CDR2 from the germline V gene are KGHSH and LQKENI. V shed 8 bases, J shed 6 bases, and the junction held 7 bases outside the gene matches. This chain's CDR3 is CASSPDRAQPQHF. The CDR3 region has the DNA TGTGCCAGCAGTCCTGACAGGGCTCAGCCCCAGCATTTT.

This clonotype was observed a handful of times. The rearrangement links TRBV4-3 to TRBJ2-1, with a weak D call TRBD2 (5 bases). Germline values: CDR1 LGHNA, CDR2 YSLEER. Trimming took 3 bases from V and 4 from J, leaving 16 bases between them. The length of the CDR3 is 16 residues. The CDR3 sequence: CASSQSGNKGYNEQFF. The CDR3 DNA is TGCGCCAGCAGCCAGTCCGGGAACAAAGGATACAATGAGCAGTTCTTC.

This rearrangement joins TRBV6-1 to TRBJ2-5; TRBD1 or TRBD2 may be the D gene (5 bases each). V dropped 5 bases and J dropped 7 bases, with 17 bases sitting between them. The CDR3 covers 14 residues. The V gene's germline CDR1 is MNHNS and CDR2 SASEGT. The CDR3 DNA sequence: TGTGCCAGCAGTCAGCAGGGAGCTGGTGGGACCCAGTACTTC. Protein sequence: CASSQQGAGGTQYF.

The V call is TRBV11-2, the J call TRBJ2-7; D not certain. Trimming took off 5 bases at V and 5 bases at J, with 7 bases between the two ends. This CDR3 spans 11 amino acids. Germline loops: CDR1 SGHAT, CDR2 FQNNGV. The DNA of the CDR3 is TGTGCCAGCAGCCACACCCACGAGCAGTACTTC. This sequence encodes CASSHTHEQYF.

J is TRBJ2-7 and V is TRBV28, with TRBD1 identical over 7 bases. This CDR3 is 17 amino acids long. J was trimmed by 0 bases and V by 3 bases; bases with no gene match: 11. Germline lookup yields CDR1 MDHEN and CDR2 SYDVKM. CDR3 coding DNA: TGTGCCAGCAGTTTCGTTAGGGGGCAGGCTCTCTCCTACGAGCAGTACTTC. Its protein product is CASSFVRGQALSYEQYF.

The V and J genes are TRBV12-3 or TRBV12-4 and TRBJ1-5, with no clear D. The CDR3 is made up of 17 amino acids. Deletions cut 6 bases from V and 5 bases from J, with 23 bases between. The chain's CDR3 is CASSVAVGIFEDQPQHF. As DNA, the CDR3 is TGTGCCAGCAGCGTGGCAGTCGGGATTTTTGAAGATCAGCCCCAGCATTTT.

There are many counts of this clonotype. The V and J genes are TRBV5-1 and TRBJ2-1; weak D call: TRBD1 (6 bases). Between the trimmed V and J ends, which lost 4 bases and 0 bases, there was a span of 11 bases. The CDR3 spans 15 residues. Germline V CDR1 and CDR2: SGHRS, YFSETQ. DNA for the CDR3: TGCGCCAGCAGCGACCGGGACAACTCCTACAATGAGCAGTTCTTC. It yields the protein CASSDRDNSYNEQFF.

The sample holds many counts of this clonotype. One end of the junction varies from germline; a read error may be responsible. The rearrangement joins TRBV12-3 or TRBV12-4 to TRBJ2-2, with 9 bases aligning to TRBD1. The length of the CDR3 is 14 residues. DNA of the CDR3: TGCGCCAGCAGCTTGACAGGGGGCACCGGGGAGCTGTTTTTT. Its translation is CASSLTGGTGELFF.

V usage is TRBV12-3 or TRBV12-4 and J usage is TRBJ2-5; TRBD1 or TRBD2 may be the D gene (5 bases each). V shed 5 bases and J shed 3 bases, with 13 bases lying between them. The CDR3 spans 14 residues. In nucleotides, the CDR3 is TGTGCCAGCAGTATACCGGGACCCAAAGAGACCCAGTACTTC. This encodes CASSIPGPKETQYF.

This chain uses TRBV4-2 with TRBJ2-7; D might be TRBD1 or TRBD2, each matching 5 bases. The V gene lost 3 bases and the J gene lost 3 bases, with 15 bases spanning the gap. This CDR3 has 15 amino acids. In germline, CDR1 is LGHNA, CDR2 YNFKEQ. CDR3 sequence (DNA): TGTGCCAGCAGCCACGGGTCGGGACGGAGCTACGAGCAGTACTTC. Protein product: CASSHGSGRSYEQYF.

V gene TRBV7-2 combines with J gene TRBJ2-1, with 8 nucleotides matching TRBD2. J gave up 9 bases and V 1 base, and 11 bases lay outside the gene matches. The CDR3 covers 16 residues. Per the germline V gene, CDR1 is SGHTA and CDR2 is FQGNSA. CDR3 nucleotide sequence: TGTGCCAGCAGCTTAGGAGGGGCGGGAGGACGCACTGAGCAGTTCTTC. Its translation is CASSLGGAGGRTEQFF.

The rearrangement uses TRBV5-1 and TRBJ1-1; D might be TRBD1 (5 bases). The CDR3 length is 16 residues. Germline CDR1 reads SGHRS; CDR2 reads YFSETQ. V was pared by 4 bases and J by 4 bases, with 20 bases between. The CDR3 sequence: CASSVTFGGKGTEAFF. The CDR3 bases are TGCGCCAGCAGCGTGACTTTTGGGGGAAAGGGCACTGAAGCTTTCTTT.

The rearrangement joins TRBV20-1 to TRBJ2-2, with a possible D match to TRBD2 (7 bases). V lost 1 base to trimming and J lost 4 bases, with 19 bases between them. The CDR3 is 17 amino acids. Germline CDR1 reads DFQATT; CDR2 reads SNEGSKA (reference sequence). CDR3 coding DNA: TGCAGTGCTAGAGTGCCCGGACGGGGGGCTGGCACCGGGGAGCTGTTTTTT. Residues: CSARVPGRGAGTGELFF.

At least ten counts were recorded for this clonotype. The V gene is TRBV20-1, the J gene TRBJ1-5; tentatively, D is TRBD1 (6 bases). The CDR3 is 14 amino acids. Germline CDR1 reads DFQATT; CDR2 reads SNEGSKA (reference sequence). Trimming took 4 bases from V and 3 from J, leaving 13 bases between them. In nucleotides, the CDR3 is TGCAGTGCTACCCAAGCAGGGGCCAATCAGCCCCAGCATTTT. The encoded protein is CSATQAGANQPQHF.

This clonotype occurred many times. The chain combines TRBV9 with TRBJ1-3; D is uncertain. Germline V gives CDR1 SGDLS, CDR2 YYNGEE. The CDR3 is made up of 16 amino acids. V was clipped by 4 bases and J by 0 bases, with 14 bases between them. CDR3 residues: CASSPWGRNSGNTIYF. CDR3 sequence (DNA): TGTGCCAGCAGCCCGTGGGGTAGGAACTCTGGAAACACCATATATTTT.

The V call is TRBV24-1, the J call TRBJ1-5; 7 bases fit TRBD1. The CDR3 length is 15 residues. Germline CDR1 reads KGHDR; CDR2 reads SFDVKD. V trimming: 9 bases; J trimming: 2 bases; junction bases outside the gene matches: 9. As DNA, the CDR3 is TGTGCCACCTCGCCCAGGGGGGAGGGCAATCAGCCCCAGCATTTT. It encodes CATSPRGEGNQPQHF.

This CDR3 is CASSQDAHEDTGELFF. The CDR3 nucleotides are TGCGCCAGCAGCCAAGATGCCCACGAGGACACCGGGGAGCTGTTTTTT. This chain links TRBV4-1 with TRBJ2-2; D is undetermined. Germline CDR1 is MGHRA and CDR2 is YSYEKL. V lost 0 bases to trimming and J lost 3 bases, with 11 bases between them. The CDR3 covers 16 residues.

This chain uses TRBV6-5 with TRBJ2-1; 11 bases map to TRBD2. The CDR3 is 18 amino acids. CDR1 and CDR2 from the germline V gene are MNHEY and SVGAGI. V was pared by 0 bases and J by 8 bases, with 12 bases of the junction left unmatched. The CDR3 reads CASSYSMLAGGRLYEQFF. In nucleotides, the CDR3 is TGTGCCAGCAGTTACTCGATGCTAGCGGGAGGTCGTTTGTATGAGCAGTTCTTC.

The CDR3: CATMNSGGNIQYF. CDR3 bases: TGTGCCACCATGAATTCTGGGGGAAACATTCAGTACTTC. This rearrangement joins TRBV24-1 to TRBJ2-4, with D possibly called TRBD1 or TRBD2 (5 bases each). In germline, CDR1 is KGHDR, CDR2 SFDVKD. V was pared by 8 bases and J by 6 bases, with 13 bases between. The CDR3 is 13 residues long.

This clonotype showed up just a few times. The V call is TRBV12-3 or TRBV12-4, the J call TRBJ1-5, with 11 bases that match TRBD1. The CDR3 consists of 17 residues. The V segment lost 6 bases and the J segment 2 bases; nucleotides outside the gene matches: 9. CDR3 nucleotide sequence: TGTGCCAGCAGGCCAGGACAGGGGGCCTGGGGCAATCAGCCCCAGCATTTT. Amino acids: CASRPGQGAWGNQPQHF.